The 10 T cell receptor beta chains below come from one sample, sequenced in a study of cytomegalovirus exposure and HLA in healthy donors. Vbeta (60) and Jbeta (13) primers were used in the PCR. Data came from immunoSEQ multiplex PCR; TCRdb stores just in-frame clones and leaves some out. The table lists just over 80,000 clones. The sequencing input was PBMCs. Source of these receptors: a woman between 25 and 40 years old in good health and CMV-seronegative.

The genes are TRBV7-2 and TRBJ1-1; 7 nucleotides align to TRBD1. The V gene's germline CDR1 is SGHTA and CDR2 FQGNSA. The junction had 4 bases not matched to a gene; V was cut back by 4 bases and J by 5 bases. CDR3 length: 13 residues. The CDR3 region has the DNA TGTGCCAGCAGCTACAGGGGTAGGACTGAAGCTTTCTTT. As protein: CASSYRGRTEAFF.

The CDR3 sequence: CAWSVSQGYTEAFF. The CDR3 nucleotides are TGTGCCTGGAGTGTATCTCAGGGATACACTGAAGCTTTCTTT. This rearrangement joins TRBV30 to TRBJ1-1; D perhaps matches TRBD1 (5 bases). This CDR3 comprises 14 residues. V was cut by 0 bases and J by 3 bases, with 11 bases left in between. Germline assignment: CDR1 GTSNPN and CDR2 SVGIG (reference sequence).

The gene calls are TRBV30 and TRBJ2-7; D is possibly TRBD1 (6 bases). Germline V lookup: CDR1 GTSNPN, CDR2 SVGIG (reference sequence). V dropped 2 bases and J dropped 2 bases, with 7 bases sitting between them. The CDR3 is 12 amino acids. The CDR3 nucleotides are TGTGCCTGGAGTAGGGGGACCTACGAGCAGTACTTC. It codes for CAWSRGTYEQYF.

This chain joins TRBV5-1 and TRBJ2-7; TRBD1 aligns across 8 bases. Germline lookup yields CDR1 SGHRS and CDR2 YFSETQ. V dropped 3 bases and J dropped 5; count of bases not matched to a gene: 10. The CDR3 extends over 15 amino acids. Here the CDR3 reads CASSSNQQGGNEQYF. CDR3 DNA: TGCGCCAGCAGCTCGAACCAACAGGGGGGCAACGAGCAGTACTTC. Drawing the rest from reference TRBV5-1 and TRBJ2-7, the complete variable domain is KAGVTQTPRYLIKTRGQQVTLSCSPISGHRSVSWYQQTPGQGLQFLFEYFSETQRNKGNFPGRFSGRQFSNSRSEMNVSTLELGDSALYLCASSSNQQGGNEQYFGPGTRLTVT.

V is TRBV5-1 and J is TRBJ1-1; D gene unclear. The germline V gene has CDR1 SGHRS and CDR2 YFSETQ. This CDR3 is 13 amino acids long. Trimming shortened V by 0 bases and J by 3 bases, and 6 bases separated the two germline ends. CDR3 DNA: TGCGCCAGCAGCTTGGACGGGTACACTGAAGCTTTCTTT. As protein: CASSLDGYTEAFF.

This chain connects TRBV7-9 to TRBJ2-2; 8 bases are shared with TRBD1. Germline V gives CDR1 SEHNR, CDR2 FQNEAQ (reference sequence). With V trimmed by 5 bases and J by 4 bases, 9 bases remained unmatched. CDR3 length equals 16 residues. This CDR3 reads CASSPGRGRVTGELFF. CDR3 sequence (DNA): TGTGCCAGCAGCCCCGGCAGGGGGCGGGTCACCGGGGAGCTGTTTTTT.

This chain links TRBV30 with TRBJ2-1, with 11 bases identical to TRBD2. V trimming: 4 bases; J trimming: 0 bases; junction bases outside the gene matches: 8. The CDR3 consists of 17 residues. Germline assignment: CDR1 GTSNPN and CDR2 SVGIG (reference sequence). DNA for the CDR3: TGTGCCTGGAAGAAGACTAGCGGGACCAGCTCCTACAATGAGCAGTTCTTC. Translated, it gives CAWKKTSGTSSYNEQFF.

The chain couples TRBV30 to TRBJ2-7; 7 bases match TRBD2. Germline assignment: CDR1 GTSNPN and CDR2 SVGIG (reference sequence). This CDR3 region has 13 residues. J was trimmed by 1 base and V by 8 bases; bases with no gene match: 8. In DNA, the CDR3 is TGTGCCGTAACTGGGACTAATTCCTACGAGCAGTACTTC. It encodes CAVTGTNSYEQYF.

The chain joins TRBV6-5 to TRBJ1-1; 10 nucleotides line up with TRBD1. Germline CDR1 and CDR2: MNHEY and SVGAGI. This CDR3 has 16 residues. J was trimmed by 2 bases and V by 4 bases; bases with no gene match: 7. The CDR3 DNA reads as TGTGCCAGCAGTTTTACCAGGACAGGGGGAAACACTGAAGCTTTCTTT. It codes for CASSFTRTGGNTEAFF.

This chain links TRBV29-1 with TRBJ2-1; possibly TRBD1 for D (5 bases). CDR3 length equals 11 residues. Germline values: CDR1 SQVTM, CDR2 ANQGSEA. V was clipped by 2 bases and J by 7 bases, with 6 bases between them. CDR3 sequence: CSVEQGNEQFF. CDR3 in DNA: TGCAGCGTTGAACAGGGTAATGAGCAGTTCTTC.